A single sample gave rise to the 26 T cell receptor beta chains below, sequenced in a study of regulatory T cells in long-lasting Graves disease. CDR3-region Arm-PCR and iRepertoire HTBI primers produced the TCR beta libraries. TCRdb analysed the multiplex PCR reads with MiXCR anew, one entry per CDR3 protein. The sample records some 370,000 distinct CDR3 sequences, about 12% being singletons. Stated time point: newly diagnosed GD, antithyroid drugs for less than 3 months. The TCR library was made from RNA that had been extracted from PBMCs in TRIzol. These same data were also listed under a study on T cells in Graves' hyperthyroidism and ophthalmopathy.

Specimen: peripheral blood mononuclear cells (PBMCs), collected at new diagnosis, from a patient treated with antithyroid drugs. The receptors were sampled from a woman aged 18 to 35 with Graves disease.

This clonotype turned up a few times. The genes are TRBV7-8 and TRBJ2-5, with 8 bases aligning to TRBD2. CDR1 is SGHVS, CDR2 FQNEAQ, per germline. The CDR3 covers 14 residues. The J segment lost 5 bases and the V segment lost 5 bases, leaving 7 bases of the junction unmatched. This chain's CDR3 is CASSPSGGPETQYF. The CDR3 DNA is TGTGCCAGCAGCCCCTCGGGGGGGCCGGAGACCCAGTACTTC.

V and J are TRBV6-2 or TRBV6-3 and TRBJ2-3; D gene uncertain. The CDR3 is made up of 12 amino acids. Germline CDR1 and CDR2: MNHEY and SVGEGT. V was shortened by 7 bases and J by 2 bases, with 7 bases between the two germline ends. In nucleotides, the CDR3 is TGTGCCAGCACCTCAGCCACAGATACGCAGTATTTT. Protein sequence: CASTSATDTQYF.

The rearrangement joins TRBV19 to TRBJ2-1; no clear D. This CDR3 is 14 amino acids long. CDR1 and CDR2 from the germline V gene are LNHDA and SQIVND (reference sequence). Trimming shortened V by 7 bases and J by 2 bases, and 12 bases separated the two germline ends. The CDR3 sequence: CASMRLGPYNEQFF. The CDR3, as DNA: TGTGCCAGTATGAGGCTAGGCCCCTACAATGAGCAGTTCTTC.

This clonotype was found many times. This chain joins TRBV12-3 or TRBV12-4 and TRBJ1-1; unclear D gene. The CDR3 length is 17 residues. Trimming removed 3 bases at V and 5 bases at J, with 22 bases between. The CDR3 DNA reads TGTGCCAGCAGTTTTGATGGAGGATTGAGTATTCGGACTGAAGCTTTCTTT. Translation: CASSFDGGLSIRTEAFF.

In this sample, this clonotype turned up once. The chain carries TRBV30 and TRBJ2-7, with 10 bases identical to TRBD1. The CDR3 sequence is 10 residues long. The germline V gene has CDR1 GTSNPN and CDR2 SVGIG (reference sequence). The junction had 2 bases not matched to a gene; V was cut back by 5 bases and J by 10 bases. The CDR3 nucleotides read TGTGCCTGGGGGACAGGGGTCCAGTACTTC. This gives the protein CAWGTGVQYF.

This clonotype was picked up many times. The chain joins TRBV20-1 to TRBJ2-1; TRBD1 aligns across 7 bases. The CDR3 contains 13 residues. Germline V gene lookup returns CDR1 DFQATT and CDR2 SNEGSKA (reference sequence). Trimming took 2 bases from V and 10 from J; bases not matched to a gene: 8. CDR3 sequence (DNA): TGCAGTGCTAGACCTCAGTGGGACAGCGAGCAGTTCTTC. Its protein is CSARPQWDSEQFF.

The chain employs TRBV11-2 and TRBJ2-3; the match to TRBD1 covers 10 bases. V was clipped by 5 bases and J by 5 bases; unmatched bases: 22. From germline, CDR1 is SGHAT and CDR2 FQNNGV. The CDR3 extends over 20 amino acids. This CDR3 is CASSDVSDPIWTGGRDTQYF. The CDR3 region has the DNA TGTGCCAGCAGCGACGTTTCGGATCCTATCTGGACAGGGGGTCGAGATACGCAGTATTTT.

This clonotype was counted many times. This rearrangement joins TRBV7-8 to TRBJ2-7, with a tentative D call TRBD2 (6 bases). Trimming stripped 5 bases from V and 0 bases from J, with 14 bases between. The germline gives CDR1 SGHVS, CDR2 FQNEAQ. This CDR3 is 15 amino acids long. The CDR3 region is CASSPRARDSYEQYF. CDR3 DNA: TGTGCCAGCAGCCCTCGGGCGCGGGACTCCTACGAGCAGTACTTC.

This clonotype was observed many times. The rearrangement uses TRBV7-9 and TRBJ1-2, with TRBD1 matching over 10 bases. CDR3 size: 15 residues. CDR1 and CDR2 (germline): SEHNR, FQNEAQ (reference sequence). V shed 5 bases, J shed 7 bases, and the junction held 10 bases outside the gene matches. In DNA form, the CDR3 reads TGTGCCAGCAGCCGTCCCGGGACAGGGGACGGTGGCTACACCTTC. Protein sequence: CASSRPGTGDGGYTF.

The chain combines TRBV7-2 with TRBJ1-2, with a tentative D call TRBD1 (6 bases). The CDR3 has 15 amino acids. Germline lookup yields CDR1 SGHTA and CDR2 FQGNSA. V was shortened by 4 bases and J by 2 bases, with 14 bases between the two germline ends. CDR3 region: CASSYTLDSNYGYTF. CDR3 coding DNA: TGTGCCAGCAGCTACACACTGGACAGCAACTATGGCTACACCTTC. Full variable domain (outside the CDR3, taken from reference TRBV7-2 and TRBJ1-2): GAGVSQSPSNKVTEKGKDVELRCDPISGHTALYWYRQSLGQGLEFLIYFQGNSAPDKSGLPSDRFSAERTGGSVSTLTIQRTQQEDSAVYLCASSYTLDSNYGYTFGSGTRLTVV.

This clonotype was recorded many times. CDR3 bases: TGTGCCAGCAGCCGGGACAGGGATCGAGAGCAGTTCTTC. This encodes CASSRDRDREQFF. The chain links TRBV3-1 to TRBJ2-1; 9 bases fit TRBD1. The CDR3 totals 13 residues. Germline CDR1 LGHDT, CDR2 YNNKEL (reference sequence). V was clipped by 4 bases and J by 10 bases; unmatched bases: 5.

This clonotype was counted many times. The rearrangement joins TRBV7-9 to TRBJ2-7; 7 bases map to TRBD1. Trimming removed 4 bases from V and 2 bases from J; junction bases left unmatched: 5. CDR3 length: 14 amino acids. CDR1 and CDR2 from the germline V gene are SEHNR and FQNEAQ (reference sequence). In nucleotides, the CDR3 is TGTGCCAGCAGCTACCCGGGACAGCCCTACGAGCAGTACTTC. It encodes CASSYPGQPYEQYF. Looking up the rest from reference TRBV7-9 and TRBJ2-7 gives the full variable domain: DTGVSQNPRHKITKRGQNVTFRCDPISEHNRLYWYRQTLGQGPEFLTYFQNEAQLEKSRLLSDRFSAERPKGSFSTLEIQRTEQGDSAMYLCASSYPGQPYEQYFGPGTRLTVT.

This clonotype has a count of ten or more. The V call is TRBV12-3 or TRBV12-4, the J call TRBJ1-5; 12 bases are a match to TRBD1. The CDR3 has 15 amino acids. Losses at the gene ends were 5 bases for V and 7 bases for J; bases not matched to a gene: 6. This CDR3 reads CASSPGQGAEQPQHF. CDR3 nucleotides: TGTGCCAGCAGTCCGGGACAGGGGGCCGAACAGCCCCAGCATTTT.

This clonotype was picked up many times. The chain is built from TRBV12-3 or TRBV12-4 and TRBJ2-1, with a possible D match to TRBD2 (6 bases). V was clipped by 2 bases and J by 3 bases, with 17 bases between them. This CDR3 has 17 amino acids. CDR3 region: CASSLSKAGPYYNEQFF. The CDR3 DNA sequence: TGTGCCAGCAGTTTATCTAAGGCGGGACCTTACTACAATGAGCAGTTCTTC.

The chain combines TRBV5-6 with TRBJ1-2; TRBD1 aligns across 7 bases. The V gene end was trimmed by 4 bases and the J gene end by 3 bases; junction bases not matched to a gene: 6. This CDR3 is 14 amino acids long. Looked up from germline, CDR1 is SGHDT and CDR2 is YYEEEE. The CDR3 DNA sequence: TGTGCCAGCAGCAAACGGACAGGACACTATGGCTACACCTTC. Translated: CASSKRTGHYGYTF.

The gene calls are TRBV24-1 and TRBJ2-2, with D possibly called TRBD1 or TRBD2 (5 bases each). The CDR3 has 17 amino acids. Germline assignment: CDR1 KGHDR and CDR2 SFDVKD. V lost 3 bases and J 4 bases, leaving 17 bases between the germline ends. This CDR3 is CATSDPSQGGSTGELFF. The DNA for the CDR3 is TGTGCCACCAGTGATCCGAGTCAGGGTGGGAGCACCGGGGAGCTGTTTTTT.

This clonotype appeared many times. This chain connects TRBV6-1 to TRBJ2-3; a possible D gene is TRBD2 (6 bases). Germline V gene lookup returns CDR1 MNHNS and CDR2 SASEGT. This CDR3 has 14 amino acids. V was pared by 10 bases and J by 0 bases, with 14 bases between. The DNA for the CDR3 is TGTGCCACCGGGATAGGGACTAGCACAGATACGCAGTATTTT. Protein sequence: CATGIGTSTDTQYF.

This clonotype was observed many times. V and J are TRBV20-1 and TRBJ1-1, with 7 bases matching TRBD1. The ends lost 4 bases at V and 1 base at J; junction bases unmatched: 6. There are 14 residues in the CDR3. Germline V CDR1 and CDR2: DFQATT, SNEGSKA (reference sequence). The CDR3 loop is CSAKRGHANTEAFF. The CDR3 DNA sequence: TGCAGTGCTAAAAGGGGGCATGCGAACACTGAAGCTTTCTTT.

The chain carries TRBV27 and TRBJ1-1; possibly TRBD1 for D (6 bases). This CDR3 has 14 residues. V shed 10 bases and J shed 4 bases, with 19 bases lying between them. CDR1 is MNHEY, CDR2 SMNVEV, per germline (reference sequence). CDR3 in DNA: TGTGCCAACAACCCGGGGACACCAGTCACTGAAGCTTTCTTT. It translates to CANNPGTPVTEAFF.

This clonotype showed up just a few times. J is TRBJ1-4 and V is TRBV6-2 or TRBV6-3; D might be TRBD1 (5 bases). The CDR3 extends over 17 amino acids. The germline CDR1 and CDR2 sequences are MNHEY and SVGEGT. The ends were cut back, 1 base at V and 0 bases at J, with 12 bases in the middle. The CDR3 bases are TGTGCCAGCAGTTACTTCCGGGGCCCCGCAACTAATGAAAAACTGTTTTTT. It encodes CASSYFRGPATNEKLFF.

This clonotype was seen ten or more times. This chain joins TRBV9 and TRBJ2-2; TRBD1 aligns across 8 bases. Germline CDR1 SGDLS, CDR2 YYNGEE. This CDR3 has 16 residues. With V trimmed by 6 bases and J by 0 bases, 7 bases remained unmatched. This CDR3 reads CASTNRQGTNTGELFF. The CDR3 DNA follows: TGTGCCAGCACCAACCGACAGGGGACGAACACCGGGGAGCTGTTTTTT.

J is TRBJ2-2 and V is TRBV6-2 or TRBV6-3; unclear D gene. The CDR3 extends over 18 amino acids. CDR1 is MNHEY, CDR2 SVGEGT, per germline. V gave up 6 bases and J gave up 0 bases, with 20 bases separating them. In DNA, the CDR3 is TGTGCCAGCAGCCAAGATCCCCCTTTTTCTGCGAACACCGGGGAGCTGTTTTTT. This sequence encodes CASSQDPPFSANTGELFF.

The chain has TRBV5-1 and TRBJ1-1; D unclear. With 2 bases removed from V and 0 bases from J, the gap between germline ends came to 8 bases. The CDR3 is made up of 14 amino acids. The germline gives CDR1 SGHRS, CDR2 YFSETQ. The CDR3 region has the DNA TGCGCCAGCAGCTTCGGTCTGTTGAACACTGAAGCTTTCTTT. The encoded protein is CASSFGLLNTEAFF.

The J gene is TRBJ1-1, the V gene TRBV29-1, with D perhaps TRBD1 (5 bases). The CDR3 runs to 13 residues. Germline CDR1 SQVTM, CDR2 ANQGSEA. With 4 bases removed from V and 0 bases from J, the gap between germline ends came to 9 bases. The CDR3 DNA reads TGCAGCGTTGCCAAGGGGCTGAACACTGAAGCTTTCTTT. Translated: CSVAKGLNTEAFF.

Only a few counts were recorded for this clonotype. The CDR3 DNA reads as TGTGCCAGTAGTATAGTTGGATGGGGCCGATTGGGCTACACCTTC. This encodes CASSIVGWGRLGYTF. J is TRBJ1-2 and V is TRBV19; possibly TRBD1 for D (5 bases). Germline CDR1 LNHDA, CDR2 SQIVND (reference sequence). This CDR3 is 15 amino acids long. V was cut by 1 base and J by 8 bases, with 17 bases left in between.

This rearrangement joins TRBV7-9 to TRBJ2-7, with 9 bases that match TRBD1. There are 14 residues in the CDR3. CDR1 and CDR2 from the germline V gene are SEHNR and FQNEAQ (reference sequence). With 6 bases clipped from V and 7 bases from J, the junction kept 10 bases outside the gene matches. The CDR3 region has the DNA TGTGCCAGCAGATCGGGACAGGGCCTACGGGAGCAGTACTTC. Residues: CASRSGQGLREQYF.